This passage covers 17 T cell receptor beta chains from one sample sequenced in a study of tissue T cells after allogeneic stem cell transplantation (dated 2022 in TCRdb). The protocol used for the library was the immunoSEQ multiplex PCR assay. Imported from immuneACCESS, the table was reduced by TCRdb to in-frame sequences with V and J called. These copies leave out some clones; in studies compared against another copy, an unresolved V gene accounts for under half, and the cause of the remainder is not known. Across this sample there are about 1,300 clones, with around 56% seen only once. The ten largest clones add up to less than 20% of the sample. This specimen's time point label, interpreted: mouse harvest day 7 after allogeneic transplant. Mouse grafts consisting of 10^7 T-cell-depleted bone marrow cells combined with 10^6 splenic CD5+ T cells were administered by tail vein injection. Input material: liver tissue. The receptors stem from a female BALB/c mouse given C57BL/6 T cells with graft-versus-host disease after an allogeneic hematopoietic cell transplant.

For this clone: Mouse germline and gene names are used. The missing CDR3 end, 1 residue past where the read stops, is filled in from the germline J gene. The chain links TRBV26 to TRBJ2-5; D assignment may be TRBD1 or TRBD2 (5 bases each). The V end lost 2 bases, the J end lost 0 bases, and 12 bases lay between the germline ends. Germline loops: CDR1 KGHPV, CDR2 FQNQEV (reference sequence). The CDR3 extends over 16 amino acids. The CDR3 reads CASSLGWGFNQDTQYF. CDR3 bases read: TGTGCCAGCAGTCTGGGATGGGGCTTTAACCAAGACACCCAGTAC.

In this sample, this clone turned up a few times. Gene names follow the mouse nomenclature. The CDR3 end falls 1 residue outside the read, so it is completed with the germline J gene. The chain is built from TRBV16 and TRBJ2-7; TRBD2 agrees at 7 bases. V lost 1 base to trimming and J lost 4 bases; unmatched junction nucleotides: 1. Germline V CDR1 and CDR2: SGHSA, FRNQAP. The CDR3 has 13 amino acids. CDR3 sequence: CASSLVGGYEQYF. Incomplete CDR3 DNA: TGTGCAAGCAGCTTAGTGGGGGGATATGAACAGTAC. Full variable domain (rest looked up from reference TRBV16 and TRBJ2-7): NAGVIQTPRHKVTGKGQEATLWCEPISGHSAVFWYRQTIVQGLEFLTYFRNQAPIDDSGMPKERFSAQMPNQSHSTLKIQSTQPQDSAVYLCASSLVGGYEQYFGPGTRLTVL.

This clone was counted a single time. Gene names denote mouse genes. The read terminates 1 residue ahead of where the CDR3 ends, so the germline J gene completes it. The chain links TRBV23 to TRBJ2-3; the D call of TRBD2 is as the table states it, not checked on the DNA. This CDR3 has 18 residues. Per germline, CDR1 KGHTA and CDR2 FQNQQP. The CDR3 sequence is CSSSQSGWGGAGAETLYF. The part of the CDR3 DNA that was read is TGCTCCAGCAGTCAATCGGGCTGGGGGGGCGCCGGTGCAGAAACGCTGTAT. Using reference TRBV23 and TRBJ2-3 for the parts outside the CDR3, the full variable domain is DAAVTQKPRYLIKMKGQEAEMKCIPEKGHTAVFWYQQKQSKELKFLIYFQNQQPLDQIDMVKERFSAVCPSSSLCSLGIRTCEAEDSALYLCSSSQSGWGGAGAETLYFGSGTRLTVL.

Worth noting for this clone: The listed genes are named as in mouse. Read data end 1 residue before the CDR3 end; the end is taken from the germline J gene. The chain joins TRBV20 to TRBJ2-7; TRBD2 aligns across 9 bases. The CDR3 is 14 residues long. Germline V gives CDR1 GFQATS, CDR2 STVNSAI. V trimming: 1 base; J trimming: 6 bases; junction bases outside the gene matches: 7. This chain's CDR3 is CGARGLGGALEQYF. The DNA read from the CDR3 is TGTGGTGCTAGGGGGCTTGGGGGGGCGCTTGAACAGTAC.

This clone was detected only a few times. Gene names and germline refer to mouse. The missing CDR3 end, 1 residue past where the read stops, is filled in from the germline J gene. The chain combines TRBV13-2 with TRBJ2-7, with TRBD2 matching 10 bases. The CDR3 contains 14 residues. Per germline, CDR1 NNHNN and CDR2 SYGAGS (reference sequence). V gave up 4 bases and J gave up 4 bases; unmatched junction bases: 5. The CDR3 sequence: CASGQTGGLYEQYF. CDR3 DNA (partial): TGTGCCAGCGGTCAGACTGGGGGGTTGTATGAACAGTAC.

Turning to this clone: Gene names denote mouse genes. The read falls 1 residue short of the CDR3 end, and the missing part is taken from the germline J gene. J is TRBJ1-1 and V is TRBV20; D not resolved. This CDR3 is built from 14 residues. Germline loops: CDR1 GFQATS, CDR2 STVNSAI. Trimming removed 1 base from V and 0 bases from J, with 9 bases in between. The CDR3 spells CGARVGQTNTEVFF. The sequenced part of the CDR3 DNA is TGTGGTGCTAGGGTAGGTCAAACAAACACAGAAGTCTTC. The complete variable domain, with remaining parts taken from reference TRBV20 and TRBJ1-1, reads GALVYQYPRRTICKSGTSMRMECQAVGFQATSVAWYRQSPQKTFELIALSTVNSAIKYEQNFTQEKFPISHPNLSFSSMTVLNAYLEDRGLYLCGARVGQTNTEVFFGKGTRLTVV.

This clone was observed a handful of times. The gene symbols are mouse symbols. The CDR3 end lies 1 residue beyond the end of the read and is filled in from the germline J gene. The V gene is TRBV26, the J gene TRBJ2-7; 9 bases line up with TRBD2. Trimming removed 1 base from V and 6 bases from J; junction bases left unmatched: 4. Germline loops: CDR1 KGHPV, CDR2 FQNQEV (reference sequence). This CDR3 is 14 amino acids long. CDR3 bases read: TGTGCCAGCAGTCTGTATGGGGGGGCGAGTGAACAGTAC. Protein: CASSLYGGASEQY. The complete CDR3 protein is CASSLYGGASEQYF.

Notes on this clone: Gene names and germline refer to mouse. The read stops 1 residue short of the end of the CDR3; the missing end is completed from the germline J gene. The genes are TRBV16 and TRBJ1-2; possibly TRBD1 for D (6 bases). The germline V gene encodes CDR1 SGHSA and CDR2 FRNQAP. Trimming stripped 1 base from V and 6 bases from J, with 9 bases between. This CDR3 is built from 13 residues. The CDR3 spells CASSLAGETDYTF. The DNA read from the CDR3 is TGTGCAAGCAGCTTAGCAGGGGAGACCGACTACACC.

With respect to this clone: All gene names here are mouse names. Coverage ceases 1 residue before the CDR3 finishes, and the germline J gene fills in the end. V gene TRBV13-2 combines with J gene TRBJ2-3; the D is unclear. CDR3 length: 14 amino acids. CDR1 is NNHNN and CDR2 is SYGAGS in the germline V gene (reference sequence). Trimming stripped 1 base from V and 0 bases from J, with 6 bases between. This chain's CDR3 is CASGDLYSAETLYF. The DNA read from the CDR3 is TGTGCCAGCGGTGATCTTTATAGTGCAGAAACGCTGTAT.

Turning to this clone: Genes here carry mouse names. The missing CDR3 end, 1 residue past where the read stops, is filled in from the germline J gene. The genes are TRBV3 and TRBJ2-7; 9 nucleotides match TRBD1. CDR3 size: 13 residues. In germline, CDR1 is SNHLY, CDR2 FYNGKV (reference sequence). J gave up 5 bases and V 4 bases, and 3 bases lay outside the gene matches. The chain's CDR3 is CASSSGTGHEQYF. The DNA read from the CDR3 is TGTGCCAGCAGCTCAGGGACAGGGCATGAACAGTAC.

This clone was seen a handful of times. The genes and germline here are from mouse. The CDR3 end lies 1 residue beyond the end of the read and is filled in from the germline J gene. This chain joins TRBV16 and TRBJ2-7; D is undetermined. Germline CDR1 SGHSA, CDR2 FRNQAP. The CDR3 covers 12 residues. Trimming shortened V by 0 bases and J by 4 bases, and 4 bases separated the two germline ends. The covered CDR3 bases are TGTGCAAGCAGCTTAGAGAGGTATGAACAGTAC. This gives the protein CASSLERYEQY. The whole CDR3 sequence reads CASSLERYEQYF.

This clone was observed a handful of times. The germline and genes are mouse ones. The read halts 1 residue ahead of the CDR3 end, with the missing end drawn from the germline J gene. The chain recombines TRBV13-2 with TRBJ2-7, with 7 bases matching TRBD1. CDR3 size: 12 residues. Germline V CDR1 and CDR2: NNHNN, SYGAGS (reference sequence). V trimming: 5 bases; J trimming: 6 bases; junction bases outside the gene matches: 5. The sequenced CDR3 bases are TGTGCCAGCGGCGTTGACAGGGCTGAACAGTAC. It yields the protein CASGVDRAEQY. The full CDR3 reads CASGVDRAEQYF.

Note on this clone: Gene and germline names: mouse. The read is 1 residue too short to cover the CDR3 end, so that end is filled in from the germline J gene. This chain uses TRBV3 with TRBJ2-1; the match to TRBD2 covers 10 bases. Trimming took 5 bases from V and 7 from J; bases not matched to a gene: 5. Germline V CDR1 and CDR2: SNHLY, FYNGKV (reference sequence). This CDR3 has 14 amino acids. CDR3 DNA, as far as it was read: TGTGCCAGCAGCCGAGACTGGGGGGAGGCTGAGCAGTTC. This sequence encodes CASSRDWGEAEQF. The CDR3 in its entirety is CASSRDWGEAEQFF.

Turning to this clone: These gene names are mouse names. From the germline J gene comes the end of the CDR3, since the read stops 1 residue before it. This chain joins TRBV16 and TRBJ2-4; D is perhaps TRBD2 (6 bases). The CDR3 sequence is 15 residues long. CDR1 and CDR2 (germline): SGHSA, FRNQAP. Trimming shortened V by 3 bases and J by 2 bases, and 12 bases separated the two germline ends. The DNA read from the CDR3 is TGTGCAAGCAGCTTTCCCCGACTGGCTCAAAACACCTTGTAC. This translates into CASSFPRLAQNTLY. The entire CDR3 is CASSFPRLAQNTLYF.

Of note for this clone: Mouse gene names and germline throughout. The read stops 1 residue short of the end of the CDR3; the missing end is completed from the germline J gene. The V and J genes are TRBV16 and TRBJ1-5, with a possible D match to TRBD1 (5 bases). Between the trimmed V and J ends, which lost 5 bases and 3 bases, there was a span of 14 bases. Germline CDR1 and CDR2: SGHSA and FRNQAP. This CDR3 contains 15 residues. The DNA read from the CDR3 is TGTGCAAGCAGCCCCCGGGGGGGTGGCAACCAGGCTCCGCTT. Translated, it gives CASSPRGGGNQAPL. The full CDR3 sequence reads CASSPRGGGNQAPLF.

With regard to this clone: The gene names given are mouse names. The sequence runs out 1 residue before the end of the CDR3; the remainder is reconstructed from the germline J gene. The V call is TRBV1, the J call TRBJ1-1; D ambiguous. The CDR3 is 12 residues long. The V gene's germline CDR1 is NSQYPW and CDR2 LRSPGD (reference sequence). Partial CDR3 DNA: TGCCATCATATGCAACCAAACACAGAAGTCTTC. It translates to CHHMQPNTEVF. The entire CDR3 protein reads CHHMQPNTEVFF.

This clone was found a few times. Gene names refer to mouse genes. The read ends 1 residue shy of where the CDR3 ends; the end is completed using the germline J gene. This chain links TRBV26 with TRBJ1-3; D might be TRBD1 (5 bases). V was clipped by 4 bases and J by 0 bases, with 10 bases between them. The CDR3 is made up of 15 amino acids. Germline V gene data show CDR1 as KGHPV and CDR2 as FQNQEV (reference sequence). CDR3 DNA (partial): TGTGCCAGCAGTCGGGACGGAAATTCTGGAAATACGCTCTAT. As protein: CASSRDGNSGNTLY. The full CDR3 sequence reads CASSRDGNSGNTLYF.